Listed below are T cell receptor beta chains from one sample, sequenced in a study of regulatory T cells in long-lasting Graves disease. TCRdb reprocessed the multiplex PCR reads via MiXCR and lists one record per CDR3 protein. Of 350,000 to 500,000 distinct CDR3 sequences in the sample, approximately 15% were seen once. These data were likewise used in another study, on T cells in Graves' hyperthyroidism and ophthalmopathy.

This specimen was peripheral blood mononuclear cells (PBMCs), taken at new diagnosis, from a patient treated with antithyroid drugs. These receptors were obtained from a woman between 45 and 65 years old with Graves disease. Each CDR3 is given with its conserved first and last residue. Each record gives: V gene, D gene, clone size, J gene, CDR3 DNA, CDR3 protein. D genes are given only for firm matches. For some rows the clone size is stated as once, few or many, or as a class when expanded; others skip it.

TRBV30,NA,NA,TRBJ1-2,TGTGCCCGGAGCAGGCTGAACGGCTACACCTTC,CARSRLNGYTF
TRBV5-1,NA,few,TRBJ2-1,TGCGCCAGCAGCTTGGCCGCAAGATCCTCCGGGGATGAGCAGTTCTTC,CASSLAARSSGDEQFF
TRBV12-5,TRBD2,NA,TRBJ2-1,TGTGCTAGTGGTTTAGCCCTGCGGACTAGCGGAGGCACCCTGACCTACAATGGGCAGTTCTTC,CASGLALRTSGGTLTYNGQFF
TRBV6-1,NA,NA,TRBJ2-1,TGTGCCAGCAGTGGCTCGACAGGCACAAAGCAGTTCTTC,CASSGSTGTKQFF
TRBV29-1,NA,many,TRBJ2-1,TGCAGCGTTGGCTGCCTACCACTAGCAAGAAGGACCTACAATGAGCAGTTCTTC,CSVGCLPLARRTYNEQFF
TRBV18,NA,many,TRBJ2-7,TGTGCCAGCTCACCGGAAGCTACCCTTAACACTCAGTACTTC,CASSPEATLNTQYF
TRBV12-3/TRBV12-4,TRBD2,many,TRBJ2-7,TGTGCCAGCAGACGGGCGGGAGAGGGCTCCTACGAGCAGTACTTC,CASRRAGEGSYEQYF
TRBV27,TRBD1,many,TRBJ2-7,TGTGCCAGCAGTCCCCACCGGGACAGGTACTACGAGCAGTACTTC,CASSPHRDRYYEQYF
TRBV4-2,TRBD1,few,TRBJ1-1,TGTGCCAGCAGAAGGGGACAGGGGAACACTGAAGCTTTCTTT,CASRRGQGNTEAFF
TRBV7-6,NA,many,TRBJ1-1,TGTGCCAGCAGCTTGGACCATGGGCTGGGCACTGAAGCTTTCTTT,CASSLDHGLGTEAFF
TRBV5-1,NA,NA,TRBJ2-5,TGCGCCAGCAGCTTCATGCAGGGGATGATGTCAGTGGAGACCCAGTACTTC,CASSFMQGMMSVETQYF
TRBV12-3/TRBV12-4,NA,many,TRBJ2-2,TGTGCCAGCAGTTTTAGCCCACTAGCCCGGGAGCTGTTTTTT,CASSFSPLARELFF
TRBV20-1,NA,NA,TRBJ2-5,TGCAGTGCCAGACAAGTTTTCCCGGGATCGGAGACCCAGTACTTC,CSARQVFPGSETQYF
TRBV5-1,TRBD2,NA,TRBJ2-7,TGCACCAGCAGCTTGCTAGCGGGAATTGACTACGAGCAGTACTTC,CTSSLLAGIDYEQYF
TRBV7-9,TRBD2,many,TRBJ2-1,TGTGCTAGCAGCTTAGTAGCGGGAGGGCCTAATGAGCAGTTCTTC,CASSLVAGGPNEQFF
TRBV12-3/TRBV12-4,NA,many,TRBJ2-7,TGTGCCAGCAGTTTTGGAGGGATCTACGAGCAGTACTTC,CASSFGGIYEQYF
TRBV9,NA,NA,TRBJ1-5,TGTGCCAGCACAGTAGGGCCGGGAGGTCAGCCCCAGCATTTT,CASTVGPGGQPQHF
TRBV27,NA,many,TRBJ1-2,TGTGCCAGCAGTCTCTCCGGACAGACTAACTATGGCTACACCTTC,CASSLSGQTNYGYTF
TRBV5-1,TRBD2,many,TRBJ2-3,TGCGCCAGCAGCCCTGTTAGCGGGAGAGCAGATACGCAGTATTTT,CASSPVSGRADTQYF
TRBV2,TRBD2,many,TRBJ2-2,TGTGCCAGCAGACCTAAAAAGGGACTAGCGGGAGCCACCGGGGAGCTGTTTTTT,CASRPKKGLAGATGELFF
TRBV19,TRBD1,NA,TRBJ2-2,TGTGCCAGTCGACGGGACAGAAACACCGGGGAGCTGTTTTTT,CASRRDRNTGELFF
TRBV5-6,NA,many,TRBJ2-7,TGTGCCAGCAGCTCGAGAATTTTGGAGCAGTACTTC,CASSSRILEQYF
TRBV7-8,NA,many,TRBJ2-7,TGTGCCAGCAGCTTAGCGGTGGAGGCCTACGAGCAGTACTTC,CASSLAVEAYEQYF
TRBV28,TRBD2,many,TRBJ2-7,TGTGCCAGCAGTTTAGGCAGCGGGAGGGGTAAGCAGTACTTC,CASSLGSGRGKQYF
TRBV5-4,NA,NA,TRBJ1-2,TGTGCCAGCAGCTTGGAAACAGGGAGTAGCTATGGCTACACCTTC,CASSLETGSSYGYTF